This T cell receptor (beta chain) was recorded in a study of shared T cell receptors in the human thymus. Looked up from germline, CDR1 is SGDLS and CDR2 is YYNGEE. The CDR3 contains 16 residues. V trimming: 2 bases; J trimming: 6 bases; junction bases outside the gene matches: 9. Measured with immunoSEQ multiplex PCR; TCRdb has only the in-frame clones, and not every one. The table includes about 710,000 clones, roughly 86% detected once. These data are also associated with another study on human thymus T cells.

The sequenced material came from thymocytes. The chain carries TRBV9 and TRBJ2-1; 9 nucleotides match TRBD1. The origin of this receptor is a boy in the first two years of life with a congenital heart defect. CDR3 nucleotides: TGTGCCAGCAGCGTGCGCCGGGACAGGGCGGCCAATGAGCAGTTCTTC. It yields the protein CASSVRRDRAANEQFF. The full variable domain, rest sourced from reference TRBV9 and TRBJ2-1, is DSGVTQTPKHLITATGQRVTLRCSPRSGDLSVYWYQQSLDQGLQFLIQYYNGEERAKGNILERFSAQQFPDLHSELNLSSLELGDSALYFCASSVRRDRAANEQFFGPGTRLTVL.